The 24 T cell receptor beta chains below all came from one sample that was sequenced in a study of blood T cell repertoires in COVID-19. Clones were read by immunoSEQ multiplex PCR, and TCRdb kept only the in-frame ones, dropping some. The sample holds approximately 450,000 clones, nearly 90% seen once. Source material: PBMCs or T cells enriched from blood (not recorded which). These TCRs come from a woman aged 18 to 35 with acute COVID-19.

J is TRBJ2-3 and V is TRBV19; the match to TRBD1 covers 7 bases. The V gene's germline CDR1 is LNHDA and CDR2 SQIVND (reference sequence). The CDR3 sequence is 14 residues long. The ends lost 5 bases at V and 1 base at J; junction bases unmatched: 3. CDR3 bases: TGTGCCAGTAGTGGGGACAGCCGCACAGATACGCAGTATTTT. It yields the protein CASSGDSRTDTQYF.

This clone was observed once. The V gene is TRBV5-4, the J gene TRBJ2-7; perhaps TRBD2 as D (5 bases). From germline, CDR1 is SGHNT and CDR2 YYREEE (reference sequence). Trimming took 4 bases from V and 3 from J, leaving 11 bases between them. This CDR3 comprises 13 residues. The CDR3 nucleotides read TGTGCCAGCAGCGCTCAACGGGACTACGAGCAGTACTTC. Translation gives CASSAQRDYEQYF.

This chain uses TRBV30 with TRBJ2-7, with no clear D. Trimming left V 3 bases short and J 3 bases short, with 12 bases between. From germline, CDR1 is GTSNPN and CDR2 SVGIG (reference sequence). The CDR3 totals 13 residues. The CDR3 sequence is CAWSHIQNYEQYF. CDR3 coding DNA: TGTGCCTGGAGCCACATTCAAAACTACGAGCAGTACTTC. The full variable domain, rest sourced from reference TRBV30 and TRBJ2-7, is SQTIHQWPATLVQPVGSPLSLECTVEGTSNPNLYWYRQAAGRGLQLLFYSVGIGQISSEVPQNLSASRPQDRQFILSSKKLLLSDSGFYLCAWSHIQNYEQYFGPGTRLTVT.

The chain is built from TRBV7-3 and TRBJ2-3; TRBD2 matches 8 bases. Germline V gives CDR1 SGHTA, CDR2 FQGTGA. This CDR3 comprises 14 residues. The junction had 4 bases not matched to a gene; V was cut back by 7 bases and J by 1 base. The DNA of the CDR3 is TGTGCCAGCAACCACGGGGGGGGCACAGATACGCAGTATTTT. Translated, it gives CASNHGGGTDTQYF. Combining the CDR3 with reference TRBV7-3 and TRBJ2-3 gives the whole variable domain GAGVSQTPSNKVTEKGKYVELRCDPISGHTALYWYRQSLGQGPEFLIYFQGTGAADDSGLPNDRFFAVRPEGSVSTLKIQRTERGDSAVYLCASNHGGGTDTQYFGPGTRLTVL.

This chain joins TRBV6-5 and TRBJ1-3; TRBD1 matches at 7 bases. CDR1 MNHEY and CDR2 SVGAGI come from the germline V gene. V lost 10 bases and J lost 4; bases outside the gene matches: 10. The CDR3 is 14 amino acids. CDR3 bases: TGTGCCACCGGCAAGGACAGGCACGGAAACACCATATATTTT. Translation gives CATGKDRHGNTIYF.

The rearrangement uses TRBV5-4 and TRBJ2-1; perhaps TRBD1 as D (6 bases). Germline CDR1 SGHNT, CDR2 YYREEE (reference sequence). There are 13 residues in the CDR3. Trimming cost V 2 bases and J 8 bases, with 11 bases left between them. CDR3 loop: CASSLKQGDEQFF. The CDR3 bases are TGTGCCAGCAGCTTAAAACAGGGAGATGAGCAGTTCTTC.

V gene TRBV19 combines with J gene TRBJ1-1, with a weak D call TRBD1 (5 bases). Trimming shortened V by 5 bases and J by 5 bases, and 12 bases separated the two germline ends. The CDR3 has 13 residues. Germline values: CDR1 LNHDA, CDR2 SQIVND (reference sequence). The DNA of the CDR3 is TGTGCCAGTAGTTCCCCGGGGGAGACTGAAGCTTTCTTT. Translating gives CASSSPGETEAFF.

The chain couples TRBV6-2 or TRBV6-3 to TRBJ1-5, with D perhaps matching TRBD1 (6 bases). V was shortened by 5 bases and J by 3 bases, with 14 bases between the two germline ends. The V gene's germline CDR1 is MNHEY and CDR2 SVGEGT. The CDR3 has 15 amino acids. The CDR3 sequence is CASSNQGLLNQPQHF. The CDR3 DNA reads as TGTGCCAGCAGTAACCAGGGGTTACTCAATCAGCCCCAGCATTTT.

The chain combines TRBV29-1 with TRBJ1-6; 8 nucleotides line up with TRBD1. The CDR3 extends over 13 amino acids. The germline V gene has CDR1 SQVTM and CDR2 ANQGSEA. The J segment lost 7 bases and the V segment lost 5 bases, leaving 4 bases of the junction unmatched. CDR3 nucleotide sequence: TGCAGCGTTAGGACAGGGACCAATTCACCCCTCCACTTT. This encodes CSVRTGTNSPLHF.

The rearrangement links TRBV2 to TRBJ2-2, with D perhaps TRBD1 (5 bases). The germline V and J ends were trimmed by 5 bases and 2 bases, with 12 bases remaining between them. The germline V gene has CDR1 SNHLY and CDR2 FYNNEI. The CDR3 sequence is 15 residues long. CDR3 in amino acids: CASSFQGANTGELFF. CDR3 bases: TGTGCCAGCAGTTTCCAGGGTGCCAACACCGGGGAGCTGTTTTTT.

J is TRBJ2-1 and V is TRBV20-1; TRBD2 aligns across 8 bases. This CDR3 is built from 16 residues. With V trimmed by 3 bases and J by 2 bases, 9 bases remained unmatched. Germline V gene data show CDR1 as DFQATT and CDR2 as SNEGSKA (reference sequence). The CDR3 DNA follows: TGCAGTGCTAGTCGTCCGAGCGGGGGAACCTACAATGAGCAGTTCTTC. Protein sequence: CSASRPSGGTYNEQFF.

V and J are TRBV25-1 and TRBJ1-5; a possible D gene is TRBD1 (6 bases). Looked up from germline, CDR1 is MGHDK and CDR2 is SYGVNS. This CDR3 has 14 residues. V was trimmed by 3 bases and J by 0 bases, leaving 6 bases between them. As DNA, the CDR3 is TGTGCCAGCAGTGAGACAGGTAGCAATCAGCCCCAGCATTTT. Protein sequence: CASSETGSNQPQHF.

The chain is built from TRBV10-3 and TRBJ1-3, with no clear D. With 3 bases removed from V and 2 bases from J, the gap between germline ends came to 14 bases. The CDR3 runs 16 residues. Germline V gene data show CDR1 as ENHRY and CDR2 as SYGVKD. CDR3 nucleotides: TGTGCCATCAGTGATTCGAGGAGGGTCCCTGGAAACACCATATATTTT. Protein sequence: CAISDSRRVPGNTIYF.

The CDR3 DNA sequence: TGCGCCAGCAGCCGCCTCGGGAGAACCTTGACCAATGAGCAGTTCTTC. This encodes CASSRLGRTLTNEQFF. The chain links TRBV4-3 to TRBJ2-1; D is possibly TRBD2 (6 bases). This CDR3 has 16 residues. Germline CDR1 is LGHNA and CDR2 is YSLEER. Trimming cost V 4 bases and J 6 bases, with 19 bases left between them.

The chain carries TRBV6-5 and TRBJ2-2, with 8 bases identical to TRBD1. This CDR3 is built from 14 residues. Germline CDR1 is MNHEY and CDR2 is SVGAGI. Unmatched junction bases numbered 7, after V lost 5 bases and J lost 8 bases. In DNA form, the CDR3 reads TGTGCCAGCAGTACCAAACAGGGGGTGGGGGAGCTGTTTTTT. Its translation is CASSTKQGVGELFF.

This rearrangement joins TRBV19 to TRBJ1-4; D ambiguous. Germline CDR1 is LNHDA and CDR2 is SQIVND (reference sequence). This CDR3 region has 15 residues. Trimming stripped 3 bases from V and 0 bases from J, with 8 bases between. The CDR3 DNA reads as TGTGCCAGTAGTATTGAGGGTGCAACTAATGAAAAACTGTTTTTT. It is translated as CASSIEGATNEKLFF.

With respect to this clone: Other DNA sequences from this sample encode an identical CDR3 as well. This chain links TRBV6-4 with TRBJ1-1; D gene ambiguous. CDR1 is MRHNA, CDR2 SNTAGT, per germline. Trimming removed 4 bases from V and 1 base from J, with 10 bases in between. This CDR3 has 14 amino acids. CDR3 protein: CASSASPGNTEAFF. The CDR3 nucleotides are TGTGCCAGCAGTGCAAGTCCCGGGAACACTGAAGCTTTCTTT.

This chain links TRBV7-9 with TRBJ2-3; weak D call: TRBD2 (7 bases). This CDR3 is 13 amino acids long. V lost 11 bases and J lost 1, with 13 bases in between. Per germline, CDR1 SEHNR and CDR2 FQNEAQ (reference sequence). The CDR3 nucleotides read TGTGCCGCGATGGGGGGGCGCACAGATACGCAGTATTTT. Protein: CAAMGGRTDTQYF. The full variable domain, in which reference TRBV7-9 and TRBJ2-3 provide the parts outside the CDR3, is DTGVSQNPRHKITKRGQNVTFRCDPISEHNRLYWYRQTLGQGPEFLTYFQNEAQLEKSRLLSDRFSAERPKGSFSTLEIQRTEQGDSAMYLCAAMGGRTDTQYFGPGTRLTVL.

The chain couples TRBV6-6 to TRBJ1-1, with D hard to call. Trimming stripped 5 bases from V and 2 bases from J, with 9 bases between. Looked up from germline, CDR1 is MNHNY and CDR2 is SVGAGI (reference sequence). The length of the CDR3 is 13 residues. The CDR3 protein is CASSAPGNTEAFF. The CDR3 DNA reads as TGTGCCAGCAGTGCCCCGGGAAACACTGAAGCTTTCTTT.

The gene calls are TRBV4-2 and TRBJ2-2; 8 bases are a match to TRBD1. Germline-derived CDR1 and CDR2 are LGHNA and YNFKEQ. The V segment lost 4 bases and the J segment 3 bases; nucleotides outside the gene matches: 7. The CDR3 runs to 16 residues. CDR3 nucleotide sequence: TGTGCCAGCAGCCGGTCAGGGGGCGCGGACACCGGGGAGCTGTTTTTT. It encodes CASSRSGGADTGELFF.

The V and J genes are TRBV2 and TRBJ1-3; D perhaps matches TRBD1 (6 bases). V lost 6 bases and J lost 0, with 9 bases in between. The CDR3 consists of 14 residues. The germline V gene encodes CDR1 SNHLY and CDR2 FYNNEI. The CDR3 loop reads CASREQGSGNTIYF. CDR3 DNA: TGTGCCAGCAGGGAACAGGGCTCTGGAAACACCATATATTTT.

The chain has TRBV3-1 (or the pseudogene TRBV3-2) and TRBJ1-3; a weak D match, TRBD1 (5 bases). V was pared by 1 base and J by 3 bases, with 22 bases between. The CDR3 is made up of 19 amino acids. The germline V gene has CDR1 LGHDT and CDR2 YNNKEL (reference sequence). This CDR3 reads CASSQGGGMPPLHGNTIYF. CDR3 coding DNA: TGTGCCAGCAGCCAAGGGGGGGGGATGCCGCCCCTACATGGAAACACCATATATTTT.

The chain combines TRBV2 with TRBJ2-1; D possibly corresponds to TRBD1 (6 bases). V dropped 7 bases and J dropped 4 bases, with 17 bases sitting between them. The CDR3 contains 15 residues. Germline V CDR1 and CDR2: SNHLY, FYNNEI. The CDR3 DNA is TGTGCCAGCAAATCTAGCCAGGGGTTATACAATGAGCAGTTCTTC. Translating gives CASKSSQGLYNEQFF.

The chain has TRBV27 and TRBJ1-6; D unresolved. Looked up from germline, CDR1 is MNHEY and CDR2 is SMNVEV (reference sequence). The CDR3 covers 14 residues. The V end lost 2 bases, the J end lost 10 bases, and 12 bases lay between the germline ends. The CDR3 nucleotides read TGTGCCAGCAGTTTAGTTTTGGGAGGGTCACCCCTCCACTTT. Translating it yields CASSLVLGGSPLHF.